This is a list of T cell receptor beta chains from one sample in a study of T cells after yellow fever vaccination. Each CDR3 protein is one row after TCRdb ran MiXCR on the 5' RACE reads. The table records about 210,000 distinct CDR3 sequences, approximately 6.3% of them present only once. This specimen consisted of CD4+ T cells sorted from PBMCs, obtained on the day of the yellow fever booster vaccination. These receptors all come from a man aged 30-40 years who received the YFV17D yellow fever vaccine. Each CDR3 is given with its conserved first and last residue.

v_call	j_call	cdr3_aa
TRBV7-9	TRBJ2-7	CASSLDIYEQYF
TRBV7-2	TRBJ2-7	CASRGPGQHYEQYF
TRBV12-3/TRBV12-4	TRBJ2-2	CASRSSTGELFF
TRBV14	TRBJ1-1	CASSLYRGVWNTEAFF
TRBV20-1	TRBJ2-1	CSAIQTRSSYNEQFF
TRBV19	TRBJ2-7	CASSIPNSGTYEQYF
TRBV15	TRBJ2-1	CATSRVRAGYSYNEQFF
TRBV6-2/TRBV6-3	TRBJ1-1	CASSYSRGVNTEAFF
TRBV3-1	TRBJ2-1	CASGKALPGGNEQFF
TRBV3-1	TRBJ2-1	CASSQETTVPTGEQFF
TRBV5-5	TRBJ2-1	CASKRDNEQFF
TRBV6-5	TRBJ1-2	CASSYSYRRNYGYTF
TRBV7-2	TRBJ2-4	CASSFEGSKNIQYF
TRBV7-2	TRBJ2-3	CASNSGITDTQYF
TRBV11-1	TRBJ2-3	CASSFWRESLSLTTSTDTQYF
TRBV20-1	TRBJ2-1	CSASSSGGIPNEQFF
TRBV28	TRBJ2-3	CASSHHLPGLADSTDTQYF
TRBV6-2/TRBV6-3	TRBJ2-3	CASSRGIPLGDTQYF
TRBV14	TRBJ1-2	CASSLRGRDFYGYTF
TRBV19	TRBJ2-2	CASSPGSVSNTGELFF
TRBV9	TRBJ2-7	CASSIGQGTYEQYF
TRBV18	TRBJ2-3	CASSPAPPTDTQYF
TRBV5-1	TRBJ2-1	CASSSAAPPSEQFF
TRBV4-3	TRBJ2-2	CASSQDNQANTGELFF
TRBV5-1	TRBJ2-7	CASSLVRAPYEQYF
TRBV20-1	TRBJ2-3	CSARTRAGSFTDTQYF
TRBV10-3	TRBJ2-2	CAISESAGGASGELFF
TRBV25-1	TRBJ2-1	CASVEDRFGNEHFF
TRBV3-1	TRBJ2-1	CASSQDGTFSDEQFF
TRBV7-9	TRBJ2-1	CASSRRGSGSEGDEQFF
TRBV18	TRBJ2-4	CASSPPLGTRAKNIQYF
TRBV12-3/TRBV12-4	TRBJ1-4	CASGGTGNEKLFF
TRBV21-1	TRBJ1-6	CAGPGRGAMVYSPLHF
TRBV4-1	TRBJ2-2	CASSQAAGGYTGELFF
TRBV29-1	TRBJ2-5	CSVRSPYIGTQYF
TRBV7-6	TRBJ2-1	CASSLVTGPQFF
TRBV6-2/TRBV6-3	TRBJ2-6	CAGSYSRRLQGNPAKGANVLTF
TRBV12-3/TRBV12-4	TRBJ1-1	CASTKAGQNTEAFF
TRBV24-1	TRBJ2-1	CAASDPGTSENEQFF